The T cell receptor beta chain described here comes from a study of CD8 T cells in Susac syndrome. RNA amounts of roughly 0.45 to 1 ug underwent reverse transcription with random hexamers. Amplification of TCR beta CDR3 across 54 Vbeta and 13 Jbeta was performed with immunoSEQ multiplex PCR. TCRdb re-derived calls from the immunoSEQ multiplex PCR reads in MiXCR, one entry per CDR3 protein. The sample records more than 200,000 distinct CDR3 sequences, more than 85% being singletons. Germline lookup yields CDR1 LGHDT and CDR2 YNNKEL (reference sequence). The CDR3 spans 16 residues. The ends were cut back, 3 bases at V and 4 bases at J, with 16 bases in the middle. Sequencing of TCR beta was carried out in blood CD8+ and CD4+ T cells. Negative isolation yielded CD8+ and CD4+ T cells; FACS enriched TEMRA cells.

Source material: CD8+ T cells from PBMCs. The chain recombines TRBV3-1 with TRBJ1-5; TRBD1 might be the D (6 bases). This receptor was obtained from a human donor with multiple sclerosis. The CDR3 is CASSQSLTGGNQPQHF. The CDR3 DNA reads TGTGCCAGCAGCCAGTCACTGACAGGAGGGAATCAGCCCCAGCATTTT.